One sample yielded the 19 T cell receptor beta chains listed below, sequenced in a study of blood T cells in healthy people across ages. Primers used in a second PCR of about 7 to 12 cycles were a sample-barcoded 5' primer and a J-beta primer mix. TCRdb passed the 5' RACE reads through MiXCR, listing each CDR3 protein once. The sample carries hundreds of thousands of distinct CDR3 sequences, around 43% recorded once. The source material was blood. The source is a man aged 60-69 years in good health.

The chain carries TRBV5-1 and TRBJ2-7, with D uncertain. V shed 5 bases and J shed 0 bases, with 9 bases lying between them. This CDR3 spans 13 amino acids. Germline assignment: CDR1 SGHRS and CDR2 YFSETQ. The CDR3 coding sequence is TGCGCCAGCAGGGCGAGAGTCTCCTACGAGCAGTACTTC. It encodes CASRARVSYEQYF.

This clonotype was seen only a few times. The rearrangement links TRBV29-1 to TRBJ2-3; 8 positions match TRBD2. The CDR3 is made up of 14 amino acids. Germline CDR1 and CDR2: SQVTM and ANQGSEA. J was trimmed by 0 bases and V by 2 bases; bases with no gene match: 1. CDR3 DNA sequence: TGCAGCGTTGAATCGGGGGGGAGCACAGATACGCAGTATTTT. Protein sequence: CSVESGGSTDTQYF.

The chain links TRBV21-1 to TRBJ1-4; the table's D gene call, TRBD1, was not cross checked with the DNA. TRBV21-1 is deemed a pseudogene. The CDR3 is made up of 15 amino acids. The chain's CDR3 is CASSSPVGANEKLFF. The CDR3 DNA reads TGTGCCAGCAGCAGCCCGGTTGGGGCTAATGAGAAACTGTTTTTT.

This clonotype was counted a few times. This chain links TRBV19 with TRBJ1-2; a weak D match, TRBD1 (5 bases). The CDR3 consists of 12 residues. Germline CDR1 reads LNHDA; CDR2 reads SQIVND (reference sequence). V lost 6 bases, J lost 8 bases, and 13 bases lay in between. CDR3 loop: CASSPGQRGYTF. CDR3 DNA sequence: TGTGCCAGTAGCCCGGGGCAACGAGGCTACACCTTC.

The V gene is TRBV6-2 or TRBV6-3, the J gene TRBJ1-1; D gene unclear. The V end lost 4 bases, the J end lost 4 bases, and 19 bases lay between the germline ends. CDR3 length equals 16 residues. CDR1 and CDR2 from the germline V gene are MNHEY and SVGEGT. The CDR3 sequence: CASSFNSYGEGTEAFF. In DNA, the CDR3 is TGTGCCAGCAGTTTTAACAGCTACGGAGAGGGCACTGAAGCTTTCTTT.

A few counts support this clonotype. The chain is built from TRBV5-1 and TRBJ2-1; 12 bases align to TRBD2. The CDR3 totals 20 residues. Looked up from germline, CDR1 is SGHRS and CDR2 is YFSETQ. Losses at the gene ends were 1 base for V and 4 bases for J; bases not matched to a gene: 15. This CDR3 reads CASSLNGLTSGGPMYNEQFF. Here the CDR3 DNA reads TGCGCCAGCAGCTTGAATGGGTTGACTAGCGGGGGCCCGATGTACAATGAGCAGTTCTTC.

The sample holds many counts of this clonotype. V is TRBV11-1 and J is TRBJ2-1; 8 bases are shared with TRBD1. This CDR3 has 19 amino acids. Germline V gene sequence: CDR1 SGHAT, CDR2 FQDESV (reference sequence). Trimming took 5 bases from V and 3 from J; bases not matched to a gene: 18. In DNA, the CDR3 is TGTGCCAGCAGCCGTAGGACAGGGATCAACTCACCCAGCTACAATGAGCAGTTCTTC. Protein sequence: CASSRRTGINSPSYNEQFF.

The V and J genes are TRBV5-8 and TRBJ2-5, with D unresolved. This CDR3 region has 15 residues. With 9 bases removed from V and 4 bases from J, the gap between germline ends came to 22 bases. The germline V gene has CDR1 SGHTS and CDR2 YDEGEE. This chain's CDR3 is CATQQVKGWGETQYF. CDR3 nucleotide sequence: TGTGCCACCCAGCAGGTGAAGGGCTGGGGAGAGACCCAGTACTTC.

This chain links TRBV5-1 with TRBJ2-2; 8 nucleotides agree with TRBD2. Germline-derived CDR1 and CDR2 are SGHRS and YFSETQ. Losses at the gene ends were 7 bases for V and 1 base for J; bases not matched to a gene: 12. The CDR3 extends over 17 amino acids. CDR3 in DNA: TGCGCCAGCGGAGTAGGCGGGGGGCAAATGAACACCGGGGAGCTGTTTTTT. It specifies CASGVGGGQMNTGELFF.

The gene calls are TRBV20-1 and TRBJ2-5, with 7 bases lining up with TRBD1. The DNA matches TRBJ2-7 better at its end, which makes the J call doubtful. The CDR3 has 15 amino acids. The V gene's germline CDR1 is DFQATT and CDR2 SNEGSKA (reference sequence). The CDR3 region has the DNA TGCAGTGCTAGGGCGGAGACAGGGAACCCCTACGAGCAGTACTTC. Translation gives CSARAETGNPYEQYF.

This clonotype came up a few times. The chain links TRBV4-1 to TRBJ1-2; D unclear. The V gene lost 0 bases and the J gene lost 1 base, with 6 bases spanning the gap. This CDR3 is built from 14 residues. CDR1 and CDR2 (germline): MGHRA, YSYEKL. The chain's CDR3 is CASSQETINYGYTF. The CDR3 DNA reads as TGCGCCAGCAGCCAAGAGACAATTAACTATGGCTACACCTTC.

The chain links TRBV18 to TRBJ2-1; D gene unclear. Deletions cut 1 base from V and 8 bases from J, with 9 bases between. Germline V gives CDR1 KGHSH, CDR2 LQKENI. This CDR3 is built from 13 residues. CDR3 amino acids: CASSPLLYDEQFF. CDR3 coding DNA: TGTGCCAGCTCACCACTTTTATACGATGAGCAGTTCTTC.

This chain links TRBV18 with TRBJ2-7; TRBD2 agrees at 12 bases. The germline V gene encodes CDR1 KGHSH and CDR2 LQKENI. J was trimmed by 7 bases and V by 6 bases; bases with no gene match: 19. The CDR3 length is 18 residues. The CDR3 sequence: CASSPRTSGESSYNEQYF. The CDR3, as DNA: TGTGCCAGCTCCCCCAGGACTAGCGGGGAAAGCTCCTACAATGAGCAGTACTTC. Variable domain in full (rest from reference TRBV18 and TRBJ2-7): NAGVMQNPRHLVRRRGQEARLRCSPMKGHSHVYWYRQLPEEGLKFMVYLQKENIIDESGMPKERFSAEFPKEGPSILRIQQVVRGDSAAYFCASSPRTSGESSYNEQYFGPGTRLTVT.

This clonotype appeared a few times. The chain couples TRBV10-3 to TRBJ1-4; D is uncertain. The CDR3 loop spans 12 amino acids. V lost 2 bases and J 8 bases, leaving 6 bases between the germline ends. Germline CDR1 and CDR2: ENHRY and SYGVKD. CDR3 DNA sequence: TGTGCCATCAGTGAGGCCCAAGAAAAACTGTTTTTT. It specifies CAISEAQEKLFF.

V is TRBV20-1 and J is TRBJ2-3; D possibly corresponds to TRBD2 (5 bases). Germline V lookup: CDR1 DFQATT, CDR2 SNEGSKA (reference sequence). Trimming removed 0 bases from V and 2 bases from J, with 15 bases in between. The CDR3 has 16 amino acids. For the CDR3, the DNA is TGCAGTGCTAGAGATAAAGGAGGTTGGGACACAGATACGCAGTATTTT. This encodes CSARDKGGWDTDTQYF.

This clonotype was counted a few times. The chain uses TRBV20-1 and TRBJ2-7; 15 positions match TRBD2. The CDR3 is 16 amino acids. The V and J ends lost 2 bases and 3 bases, in that order; junction bases with no gene match: 5. Germline values: CDR1 DFQATT, CDR2 SNEGSKA (reference sequence). CDR3 DNA: TGCAGTGCTAGACCAGGGACTAGCGGGGGGTACTACGAGCAGTACTTC. Translating it yields CSARPGTSGGYYEQYF.

There are a few counts of this clonotype. This chain joins TRBV4-1 and TRBJ2-7, with 8 bases that match TRBD1. Per the germline V gene, CDR1 is MGHRA and CDR2 is YSYEKL. With V trimmed by 1 base and J by 2 bases, 10 bases remained unmatched. The CDR3 is 17 amino acids. The CDR3 DNA sequence: TGCGCCAGCAGCCAAGCGGACAGGGTTGGGCAGACCTACGAGCAGTACTTC. Amino acids: CASSQADRVGQTYEQYF.

The chain employs TRBV20-1 and TRBJ2-5; D not certain. The length of the CDR3 is 10 residues. Germline V lookup: CDR1 DFQATT, CDR2 SNEGSKA (reference sequence). V was cut by 7 bases and J by 5 bases, with 8 bases left in between. The CDR3, as DNA: TGCAGTGTGGCCCATGAGACCCAGTACTTC. This sequence encodes CSVAHETQYF.

This clonotype showed up just a few times. The chain is built from TRBV9 and TRBJ2-3, with a possible D match to TRBD2 (6 bases). CDR3 length: 13 amino acids. The V gene's germline CDR1 is SGDLS and CDR2 YYNGEE. Trimming removed 3 bases from V and 4 bases from J, with 9 bases in between. CDR3 sequence reads: CASSGGGADTQYF. The CDR3 nucleotides are TGTGCCAGCAGCGGTGGAGGGGCAGATACGCAGTATTTT.